The entry below gives a single T cell receptor beta chain sequence along with its context. Germline V CDR1 and CDR2: LNHNV, YYDKDF (reference sequence). The CDR3 is made up of 14 amino acids. V gave up 0 bases and J gave up 8 bases, with 13 bases separating them. The sample is drawn from a study of blood T cell repertoires in COVID-19. How the authors handled the data: Amplification from reference gene primers served as the basis for estimated nucleated cell counts. Repertoires were generated with immunoSEQ multiplex PCR, while TCRdb's copy carries only in-frame clones and drops some. D and trimming were read from the DNA, whereas the V and J calls and clone size are those reported in that table. This table has 150,000 or so clones, around 90% appearing once.

This sequence originates from a human donor in a cohort sampled during active COVID-19. The sequencing input was peripheral blood. The chain carries TRBV15 and TRBJ1-2; D uncertain. CDR3 in amino acids: CATSRDLGGSGYTF. In DNA form, the CDR3 reads TGTGCCACCAGCAGAGATCTTGGAGGGTCCGGCTACACCTTC.